This T cell receptor beta chain derives from a study of vaccination effects on CD4 cells after COVID-19. CD4+ T cells specific for antigen were expanded with viral peptide pools by the ViraFEST assay before sequencing. Investigators separated out CD4+ T cells once approximately 9 days of culture had passed. According to the study, vaccine recipients showed no prior SARS-CoV-2 infection and negative nucleocapsid antibodies. Culturing of under 2.5 million PBMC per well took place with roughly 10 IU/ml IL-2 and approximately 9.1 ug/ml peptides. V shed 8 bases and J 5 bases; nucleotides not matched to a gene: 7. This CDR3 has 13 amino acids. In regard to this clone: Its target is not known.

Here immunoSEQ multiplex PCR was the method, and the copy in TCRdb shows in-frame clones only, minus some. The sample comprises 70,000 or so clones, around 79% of which are singletons, and 10% rests with the top ten. Study findings and constraints: Whether induced by infection or by vaccine, clones showed marked clonal contraction late after vaccination.

The V gene is TRBV12-3 or TRBV12-4, the J gene TRBJ2-5; 8 bases agree with TRBD2. The origin of this receptor is a human donor who received a COVID-19 vaccine. Sequenced material: CD4+ T cells from PBMCs cultured with SARS-CoV-2 spike peptides, taken before COVID-19 vaccination. This CDR3 reads CASGGLAGETQYF. CDR3 DNA sequence: TGTGCCAGCGGCGGACTAGCTGGGGAGACCCAGTACTTC.